The next 27 T cell receptor beta chains were all read from a single sample in a study of blood T cells in healthy people across ages. Sample-barcoded 5' priming and a J-beta primer mix drove a second PCR of about 7 to 12 cycles. In TCRdb, the 5' RACE reads were re-called with MiXCR into one record per CDR3 protein. The sample consists of roughly 1.9 million distinct CDR3 sequences, 30% to 40% of them appearing once. Sequencing input: blood. The receptors here all came from a human donor in good health.

Note on this clonotype: This may be a read error: a much more frequent sequence differs by one nucleotide. V is TRBV29-1 and J is TRBJ2-7; possible D gene TRBD1, 5 bases. The CDR3 extends over 12 amino acids. Germline CDR1 SQVTM, CDR2 ANQGSEA. The CDR3 DNA is TGCAGCGTGGCTGCGCAGGGTTACGACCAGTACTTC. As protein: CSVAAQGYDQYF.

The chain is built from TRBV11-1 and TRBJ2-1, with 8 bases lining up with TRBD1. V trimming: 5 bases; J trimming: 12 bases; junction bases outside the gene matches: 3. This CDR3 comprises 11 residues. Germline V gene data show CDR1 as SGHAT and CDR2 as FQDESV (reference sequence). The CDR3: CASSGQGGQFF. The CDR3 nucleotides are TGTGCCAGCAGCGGACAGGGTGGGCAGTTCTTC.

This clonotype was picked up a small number of times. The genes are TRBV6-6 and TRBJ1-2; no clear D. The V end lost 2 bases, the J end lost 1 base, and 14 bases lay between the germline ends. This CDR3 region has 16 residues. Germline CDR1 reads MNHNY; CDR2 reads SVGAGI (reference sequence). CDR3: CASSYPYVDGNYGYTF. CDR3 DNA: TGTGCCAGCAGTTACCCCTACGTGGACGGTAACTATGGCTACACCTTC.

This clonotype was counted once. The J gene is TRBJ1-5, the V gene TRBV4-1; no clear D. The CDR3 is 16 amino acids. Germline V gene lookup returns CDR1 MGHRA and CDR2 YSYEKL. The ends were cut back, 0 bases at V and 0 bases at J, with 9 bases in the middle. DNA for the CDR3: TGCGCCAGCAGCCAAGAATTCGCTAATAGCAATCAGCCCCAGCATTTT. The encoded protein is CASSQEFANSNQPQHF.

V usage is TRBV14 and J usage is TRBJ2-7; tentative D call: TRBD1 (5 bases). The CDR3 is 17 amino acids. V shed 2 bases and J shed 0 bases, with 17 bases lying between them. CDR1 and CDR2 (germline): SGHDN, FVKESK. DNA of the CDR3: TGTGCCAGCAGCCAAATAATAACAGGTCGGAGCTCCTACGAGCAGTACTTC. It translates to CASSQIITGRSSYEQYF.

V and J are TRBV18 and TRBJ1-1, with D possibly matching TRBD1 (6 bases). From germline, CDR1 is KGHSH and CDR2 LQKENI. The CDR3 totals 15 residues. Trimming left V 1 base short and J 5 bases short, with 14 bases between. CDR3 region: CASSPLGGAGTEAFF. The DNA of the CDR3 is TGTGCCAGCTCACCACTCGGGGGGGCAGGGACTGAAGCTTTCTTT.

As concerns this clonotype: The junction departs from the called germline gene at one end, perhaps through a read error. V gene TRBV7-2 combines with J gene TRBJ2-1; D not resolved. The CDR3 contains 12 residues. Per the germline V gene, CDR1 is SGHTA and CDR2 is FQGNSA. Here the CDR3 DNA reads TGTGCCGGCAGCTTTCTTCCCTTTGAGCAGTTCTTC. This gives the protein CAGSFLPFEQFF.

Comments on this clonotype: At one end, the junction sequence differs from germline, possibly due to a read error. The chain carries TRBV5-5 and TRBJ1-4, with D maybe TRBD1 (5 bases). The CDR3 has 14 residues. Germline CDR1 and CDR2: SGHKS and YYEKEE (reference sequence). The CDR3 loop is CAGSWDLKGEKLFF. The CDR3 coding sequence is TGTGCCGGCAGCTGGGACTTAAAAGGGGAAAAACTGTTTTTT.

The chain recombines TRBV4-1 with TRBJ1-5; 9 bases line up with TRBD1. The CDR3 is 15 residues long. Losses at the gene ends were 2 bases for V and 8 bases for J; bases not matched to a gene: 7. Germline CDR1 is MGHRA and CDR2 is YSYEKL. The CDR3 protein is CASSQREQGAKPQHF. In DNA, the CDR3 is TGCGCCAGCAGCCAACGGGAACAGGGGGCAAAGCCCCAGCATTTT.

To note about this clonotype: One end of the junction varies from germline; a read error may be responsible. This chain's CDR3 is CCARDIRTYNTEAFF. Written as DNA, the CDR3 is TGCTGTGCTAGAGATATCCGCACTTACAACACTGAAGCTTTCTTT. The chain couples TRBV20-1 to TRBJ1-1, with D hard to call. CDR1 and CDR2 from the germline V gene are DFQATT and SNEGSKA (reference sequence). The CDR3 is made up of 15 amino acids.

In its sample, this clonotype was seen a few times. The V and J genes are TRBV6-6 and TRBJ2-1; D is possibly TRBD2 (7 bases). V was cut by 0 bases and J by 7 bases, with 13 bases left in between. The CDR3 runs to 15 residues. The V gene's germline CDR1 is MNHNY and CDR2 SVGAGI (reference sequence). The CDR3 loop reads CASSYSGGGRNEQFF. For the CDR3, the DNA is TGTGCCAGCAGTTACTCTGGGGGGGGGCGGAATGAGCAGTTCTTC.

The V and J genes are TRBV29-1 and TRBJ1-5; a weak D match, TRBD1 (6 bases). Trimming stripped 0 bases from V and 1 base from J, with 13 bases between. Germline V gives CDR1 SQVTM, CDR2 ANQGSEA. The length of the CDR3 is 16 residues. As DNA, the CDR3 is TGCAGCGTTGAAGATCTAGGGGGATGGAGCAATCAGCCCCAGCATTTT. It translates to CSVEDLGGWSNQPQHF.

This clonotype came up a few times. The chain uses TRBV5-1 and TRBJ1-2; D not certain. V lost 1 base, J lost 0 bases, and 13 bases lay in between. This CDR3 spans 16 amino acids. Germline V gives CDR1 SGHRS, CDR2 YFSETQ. CDR3 bases: TGCGCCAGCAGCTTGTGGAGGGAAGGGACTAACTATGGCTACACCTTC. Its translation: CASSLWREGTNYGYTF.

This clonotype was seen a few times. The chain couples TRBV20-1 to TRBJ2-7; 8 bases fit TRBD2. The germline CDR1 and CDR2 sequences are DFQATT and SNEGSKA (reference sequence). Trimming cost V 0 bases and J 7 bases; bases outside gene matches: 11. This CDR3 comprises 15 residues. The CDR3 DNA reads TGCAGTGCTAGAGATGCCGGCGGGGGGCGAGGGGAGCAGTACTTC. Amino acid sequence: CSARDAGGGRGEQYF.

This clonotype was observed a few times. The chain is built from TRBV11-2 and TRBJ2-7; 7 bases match TRBD2. Germline CDR1 SGHAT, CDR2 FQNNGV. V lost 5 bases, J lost 3 bases, and 19 bases stayed unmatched. The CDR3 spans 18 residues. The CDR3 DNA reads TGTGCCAGCAGCCCAGGGAGGGGTAGCGGACGCGACAACTACGAGCAGTACTTC. Translated: CASSPGRGSGRDNYEQYF.

The CDR3 region has the DNA TGTGCCAGCAGTCCTACAAAGGATTGGCGGGAGGCGGGCGAGCAGTACTTC. It is translated as CASSPTKDWREAGEQYF. This sequence joins TRBV6-6 and TRBJ2-7; 8 bases fit TRBD2. Trimming removed 5 bases from V and 6 bases from J; junction bases left unmatched: 18. The CDR3 runs 17 residues. Germline V CDR1 and CDR2: MNHNY, SVGAGI (reference sequence).

A note on this clonotype: The junction departs from germline at one end; a sequencing error may be responsible. CDR3 protein: CASSYRLTKEKLFF. CDR3 DNA: TGTGCCAGCAGTTACCGGTTAACTAAGGAAAAACTGTTTTTT. V and J are TRBV6-6 and TRBJ1-4; D unclear. Germline V gives CDR1 MNHNY, CDR2 SVGAGI (reference sequence). This CDR3 has 14 residues.

In this sample, this clonotype turned up a few times. This chain connects TRBV15 to TRBJ2-1; a weak D match, TRBD2 (6 bases). Germline CDR1 LNHNV, CDR2 YYDKDF (reference sequence). The CDR3 runs 16 residues. Trimming shortened V by 2 bases and J by 5 bases, and 16 bases separated the two germline ends. The CDR3 is CATSRYGTPENNEQFF. CDR3 coding DNA: TGTGCCACCAGCAGATACGGGACTCCCGAAAACAATGAGCAGTTCTTC. Complete variable domain (other parts from reference TRBV15 and TRBJ2-1): DAMVIQNPRYQVTQFGKPVTLSCSQTLNHNVMYWYQQKSSQAPKLLFHYYDKDFNNEADTPDNFQSRRPNTSFCFLDIRSPGLGDTAMYLCATSRYGTPENNEQFFGPGTRLTVL.

In this sample, this clonotype turned up a few times. The chain carries TRBV11-3 and TRBJ2-2; possibly TRBD1 for D (6 bases). The germline gives CDR1 SGHNT, CDR2 YENEEA. This CDR3 comprises 14 residues. Trimming took off 3 bases at V and 4 bases at J, with 9 bases between the two ends. CDR3 DNA sequence: TGTGCCAGCAGCTTGAACAGGGTCACCGGGGAGCTGTTTTTT. As protein: CASSLNRVTGELFF.

The rearrangement uses TRBV4-3 and TRBJ1-3; D remains ambiguous. Germline V gene data show CDR1 as LGHNA and CDR2 as YSLEER. The CDR3 runs 17 residues. V lost 0 bases and J lost 0, with 12 bases in between. In DNA form, the CDR3 reads TGCGCCAGCAGCCAAGATTTATCAGTAAGCTCTGGAAACACCATATATTTT. It is translated as CASSQDLSVSSGNTIYF.

V gene TRBV27 combines with J gene TRBJ1-1; no clear D. There are 13 residues in the CDR3. The germline gives CDR1 MNHEY, CDR2 SMNVEV (reference sequence). V lost 6 bases and J 1 base, leaving 9 bases between the germline ends. The CDR3 DNA reads TGTGCCAGCAGGGCGGCATCGAACACTGAAGCTTTCTTT. Translated, it gives CASRAASNTEAFF.

The genes are TRBV7-2 and TRBJ2-7; D unresolved. This CDR3 region has 15 residues. Germline V gives CDR1 SGHTA, CDR2 FQGNSA. V lost 2 bases, J lost 0 bases, and 11 bases lay in between. The CDR3 nucleotides read TGTGCCAGCAGCTTATTAACGGGTAACTCCTACGAGCAGTACTTC. Protein: CASSLLTGNSYEQYF.

This clonotype was seen only a few times. The chain employs TRBV7-9 and TRBJ1-2; the match to TRBD1 covers 7 bases. Germline loops: CDR1 SEHNR, CDR2 FQNEAQ (reference sequence). This CDR3 is built from 13 residues. The V and J ends lost 5 bases and 8 bases, in that order; junction bases with no gene match: 8. The CDR3 DNA reads TGTGCCAGCAGCCGGGACAGCCTGGGGGGCTACACCTTC. Its protein is CASSRDSLGGYTF.

J is TRBJ2-5 and V is TRBV6-2 or TRBV6-3, with D unresolved. CDR3 length: 13 amino acids. The V end was cut by 10 bases, the J end by 4 bases, with 16 bases between. CDR1 and CDR2 (germline): MNHEY, SVGEGT. The DNA for the CDR3 is TGTGCCACCTCAACGGCCTCGGGAGAGACCCAGTACTTC. As protein: CATSTASGETQYF.

The chain couples TRBV3-1 to TRBJ2-7, with D uncertain. Germline-derived CDR1 and CDR2 are LGHDT and YNNKEL (reference sequence). The CDR3 extends over 13 amino acids. V was clipped by 1 base and J by 0 bases, with 4 bases between them. CDR3 loop: CASSQATSYEQYF. Written as DNA, the CDR3 is TGTGCCAGCAGCCAAGCTACCTCCTACGAGCAGTACTTC.

This clonotype was observed a few times. The rearrangement links TRBV10-3 to TRBJ2-5; weak D call: TRBD2 (7 bases). The CDR3 contains 14 residues. CDR1 is ENHRY and CDR2 is SYGVKD in the germline V gene. Trimming removed 9 bases at V and 0 bases at J, with 14 bases between. The CDR3 DNA reads TGTGCCATTGCAGGCGGGGGCAACCAAGAGACCCAGTACTTC. Amino acids: CAIAGGGNQETQYF.

This chain uses TRBV7-2 with TRBJ2-1, with D perhaps being TRBD1 or TRBD2 (5 bases each). V was trimmed by 4 bases and J by 6 bases, leaving 19 bases between them. The CDR3 covers 16 residues. CDR1 is SGHTA and CDR2 is FQGNSA in the germline V gene. This chain's CDR3 is CASSSRWGVGGNEQFF. CDR3 nucleotides: TGTGCCAGCAGCTCCAGGTGGGGAGTTGGGGGCAATGAGCAGTTCTTC.